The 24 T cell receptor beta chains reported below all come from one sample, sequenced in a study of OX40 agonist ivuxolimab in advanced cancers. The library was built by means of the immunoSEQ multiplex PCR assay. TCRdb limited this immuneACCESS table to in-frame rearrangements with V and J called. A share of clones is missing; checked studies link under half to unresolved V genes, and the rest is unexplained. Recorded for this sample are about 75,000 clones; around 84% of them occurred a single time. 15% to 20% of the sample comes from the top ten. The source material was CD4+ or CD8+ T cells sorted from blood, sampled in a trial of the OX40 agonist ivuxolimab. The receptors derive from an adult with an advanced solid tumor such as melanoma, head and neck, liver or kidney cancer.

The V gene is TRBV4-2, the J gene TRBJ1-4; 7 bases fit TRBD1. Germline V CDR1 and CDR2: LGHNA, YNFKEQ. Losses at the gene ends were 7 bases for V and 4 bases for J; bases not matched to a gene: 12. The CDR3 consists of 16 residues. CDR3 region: CASIQKRTGNNEKLFF. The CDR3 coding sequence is TGTGCCAGCATCCAGAAAAGGACAGGTAATAATGAAAAACTGTTTTTT.

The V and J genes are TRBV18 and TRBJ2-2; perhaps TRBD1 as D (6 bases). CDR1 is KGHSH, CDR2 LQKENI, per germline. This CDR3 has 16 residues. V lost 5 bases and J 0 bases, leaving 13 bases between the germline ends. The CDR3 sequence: CASSWTDSSNTGELFF. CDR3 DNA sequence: TGTGCCAGCTCATGGACAGACTCGTCGAACACCGGGGAGCTGTTTTTT. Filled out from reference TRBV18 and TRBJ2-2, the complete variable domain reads NAGVMQNPRHLVRRRGQEARLRCSPMKGHSHVYWYRQLPEEGLKFMVYLQKENIIDESGMPKERFSAEFPKEGPSILRIQQVVRGDSAAYFCASSWTDSSNTGELFFGEGSRLTVL.

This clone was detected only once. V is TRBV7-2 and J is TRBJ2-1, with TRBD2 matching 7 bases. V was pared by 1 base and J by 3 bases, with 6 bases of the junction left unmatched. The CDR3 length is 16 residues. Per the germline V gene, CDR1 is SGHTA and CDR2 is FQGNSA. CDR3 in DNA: TGTGCCAGCAGCTTAGATGGGGGAGGGGTCTACAATGAGCAGTTCTTC. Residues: CASSLDGGGVYNEQFF.

The CDR3 loop is CASSLGTSGGREQYF. The CDR3 region has the DNA TGCGCCAGCAGCTTGGGGACTAGCGGGGGCCGTGAGCAGTACTTC. The chain links TRBV5-1 to TRBJ2-7, with 13 bases fitting TRBD2. Germline CDR1 SGHRS, CDR2 YFSETQ. The CDR3 has 15 residues. Losses at the gene ends were 0 bases for V and 7 bases for J; bases not matched to a gene: 4.

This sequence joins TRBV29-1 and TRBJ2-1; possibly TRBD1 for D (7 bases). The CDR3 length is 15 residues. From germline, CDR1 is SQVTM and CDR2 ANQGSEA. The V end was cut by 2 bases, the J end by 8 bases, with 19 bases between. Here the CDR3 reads CSVEPPGQTGDEQFF. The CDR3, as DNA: TGCAGCGTTGAACCCCCGGGACAGACGGGAGATGAGCAGTTCTTC.

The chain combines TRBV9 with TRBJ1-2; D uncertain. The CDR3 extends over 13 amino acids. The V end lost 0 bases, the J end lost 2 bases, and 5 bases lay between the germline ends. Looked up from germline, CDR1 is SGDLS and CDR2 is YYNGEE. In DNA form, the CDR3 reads TGTGCCAGCAGCGTAGGACCGAACTATGGCTACACCTTC. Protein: CASSVGPNYGYTF.

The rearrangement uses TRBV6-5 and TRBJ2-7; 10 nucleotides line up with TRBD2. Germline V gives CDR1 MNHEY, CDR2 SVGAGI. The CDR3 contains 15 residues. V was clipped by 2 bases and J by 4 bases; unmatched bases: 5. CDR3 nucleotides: TGTGCCAGCAGTTACGTCCTAGCGGGAGCTTACGAGCAGTACTTC. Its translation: CASSYVLAGAYEQYF.

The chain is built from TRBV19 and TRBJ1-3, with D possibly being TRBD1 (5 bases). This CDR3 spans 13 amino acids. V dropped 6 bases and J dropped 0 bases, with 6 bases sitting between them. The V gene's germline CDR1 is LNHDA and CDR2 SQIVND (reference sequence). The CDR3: CASRGDSGNTIYF. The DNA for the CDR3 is TGTGCCAGTAGAGGGGACTCTGGAAACACCATATATTTT.

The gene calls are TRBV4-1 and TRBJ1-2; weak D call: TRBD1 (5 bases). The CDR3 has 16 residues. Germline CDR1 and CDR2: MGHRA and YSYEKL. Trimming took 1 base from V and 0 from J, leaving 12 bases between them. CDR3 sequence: CASSQGWGRTNYGYTF. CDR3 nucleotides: TGCGCCAGCAGCCAAGGGTGGGGACGGACTAACTATGGCTACACCTTC.

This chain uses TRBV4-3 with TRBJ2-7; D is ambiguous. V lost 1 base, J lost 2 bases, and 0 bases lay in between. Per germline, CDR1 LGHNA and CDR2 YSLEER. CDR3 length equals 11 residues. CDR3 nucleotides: TGCGCCAGCAGCCAAGCCTACGAGCAGTACTTC. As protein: CASSQAYEQYF.

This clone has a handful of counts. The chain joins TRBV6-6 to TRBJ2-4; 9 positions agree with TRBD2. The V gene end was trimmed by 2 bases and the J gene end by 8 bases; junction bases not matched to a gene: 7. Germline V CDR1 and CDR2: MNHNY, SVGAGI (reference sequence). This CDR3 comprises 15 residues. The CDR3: CASSYAGGGRDIQYF. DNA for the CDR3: TGTGCCAGCAGTTACGCGGGAGGGGGGCGAGACATTCAGTACTTC.

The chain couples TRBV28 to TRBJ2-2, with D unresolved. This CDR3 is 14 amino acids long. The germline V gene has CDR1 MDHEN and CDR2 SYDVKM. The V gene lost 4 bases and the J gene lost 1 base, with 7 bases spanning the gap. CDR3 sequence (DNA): TGTGCCAGCAGTTCCAGCCGGAACACCGGGGAGCTGTTTTTT. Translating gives CASSSSRNTGELFF.

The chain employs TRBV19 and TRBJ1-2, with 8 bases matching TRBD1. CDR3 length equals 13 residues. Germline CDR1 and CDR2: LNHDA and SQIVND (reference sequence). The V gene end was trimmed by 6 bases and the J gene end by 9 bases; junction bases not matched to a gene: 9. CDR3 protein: CASRPGQGWRYTF. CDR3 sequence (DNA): TGTGCCAGTAGACCCGGACAGGGTTGGCGCTACACCTTC.

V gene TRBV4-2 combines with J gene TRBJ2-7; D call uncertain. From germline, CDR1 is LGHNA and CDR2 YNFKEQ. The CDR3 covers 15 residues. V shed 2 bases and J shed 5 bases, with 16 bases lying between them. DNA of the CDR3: TGTGCCAGCAGCCAACTCCCTCGATGGACCCACGAGCAGTACTTC. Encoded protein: CASSQLPRWTHEQYF.

CDR3 residues: CASSPRTDTQYF. The CDR3 DNA sequence: TGTGCCAGCAGCCCCCGCACAGATACGCAGTATTTT. The rearrangement uses TRBV9 and TRBJ2-3; D ambiguous. Trimming removed 4 bases from V and 1 base from J, with 4 bases in between. CDR3 size: 12 residues. Germline values: CDR1 SGDLS, CDR2 YYNGEE. The whole variable domain, remainder taken from reference TRBV9 and TRBJ2-3, is DSGVTQTPKHLITATGQRVTLRCSPRSGDLSVYWYQQSLDQGLQFLIQYYNGEERAKGNILERFSAQQFPDLHSELNLSSLELGDSALYFCASSPRTDTQYFGPGTRLTVL.

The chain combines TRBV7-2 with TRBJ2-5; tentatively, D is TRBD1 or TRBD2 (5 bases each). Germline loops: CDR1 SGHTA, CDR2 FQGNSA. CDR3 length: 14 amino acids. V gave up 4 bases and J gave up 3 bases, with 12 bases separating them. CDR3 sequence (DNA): TGTGCCAGCAGCTCGGGACGATGGAAAGAGACCCAGTACTTC. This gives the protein CASSSGRWKETQYF.

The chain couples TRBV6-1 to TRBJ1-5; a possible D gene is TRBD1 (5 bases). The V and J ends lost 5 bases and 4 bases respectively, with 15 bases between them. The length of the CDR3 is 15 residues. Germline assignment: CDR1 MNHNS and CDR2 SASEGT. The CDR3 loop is CASSFSGLENQPQHF. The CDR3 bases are TGTGCCAGCAGTTTTTCGGGACTAGAGAATCAGCCCCAGCATTTT.

CDR3 nucleotides: TGTGCCAGCAGTCTTACGAGGGGGAGAGCTGAAGCTTTCTTT. This gives the protein CASSLTRGRAEAFF. The chain uses TRBV28 and TRBJ1-1, with D perhaps matching TRBD1 (6 bases). CDR3 length: 14 residues. From germline, CDR1 is MDHEN and CDR2 SYDVKM. The V end was cut by 5 bases, the J end by 6 bases, with 16 bases between.

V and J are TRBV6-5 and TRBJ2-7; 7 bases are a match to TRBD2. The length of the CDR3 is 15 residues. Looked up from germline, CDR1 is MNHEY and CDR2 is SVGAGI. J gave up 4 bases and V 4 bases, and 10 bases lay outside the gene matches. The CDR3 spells CASSSLGGSAYEQYF. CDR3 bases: TGTGCCAGCAGTTCCCTTGGCGGGAGTGCTTACGAGCAGTACTTC.

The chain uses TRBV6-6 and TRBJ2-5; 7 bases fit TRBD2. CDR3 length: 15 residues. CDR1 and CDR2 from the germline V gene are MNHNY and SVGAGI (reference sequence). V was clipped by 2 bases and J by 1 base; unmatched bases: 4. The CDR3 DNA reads TGTGCCAGCAGTTACGGGGGGGAGACCCAAGAGACCCAGTACTTC. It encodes CASSYGGETQETQYF.

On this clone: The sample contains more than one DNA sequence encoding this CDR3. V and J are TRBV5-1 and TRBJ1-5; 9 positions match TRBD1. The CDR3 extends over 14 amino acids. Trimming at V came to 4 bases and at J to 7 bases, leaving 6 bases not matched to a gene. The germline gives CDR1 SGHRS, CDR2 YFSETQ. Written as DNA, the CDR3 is TGCGCCAGCAGCCCCGGGACAGGGAACCAGCCCCAGCATTTT. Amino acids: CASSPGTGNQPQHF.

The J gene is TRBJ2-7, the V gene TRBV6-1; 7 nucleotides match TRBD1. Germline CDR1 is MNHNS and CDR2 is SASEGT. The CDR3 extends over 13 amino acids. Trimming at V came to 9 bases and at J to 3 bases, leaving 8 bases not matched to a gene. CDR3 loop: CASAGTAYYEQYF. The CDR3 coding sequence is TGTGCCAGTGCCGGGACAGCTTACTACGAGCAGTACTTC.

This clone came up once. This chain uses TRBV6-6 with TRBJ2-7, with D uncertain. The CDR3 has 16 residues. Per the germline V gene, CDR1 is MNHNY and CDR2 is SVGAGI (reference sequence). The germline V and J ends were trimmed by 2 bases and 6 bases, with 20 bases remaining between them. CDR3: CASSYGVAVRMGEQYF. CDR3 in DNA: TGTGCCAGCAGTTACGGAGTCGCAGTTAGGATGGGCGAGCAGTACTTC.

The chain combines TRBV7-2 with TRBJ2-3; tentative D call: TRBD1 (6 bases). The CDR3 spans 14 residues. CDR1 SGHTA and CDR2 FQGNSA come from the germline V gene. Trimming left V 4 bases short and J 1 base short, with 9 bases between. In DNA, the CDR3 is TGTGCCAGCAGCTCTCGGACAGGCACAGATACGCAGTATTTT. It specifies CASSSRTGTDTQYF. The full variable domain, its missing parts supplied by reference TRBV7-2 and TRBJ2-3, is GAGVSQSPSNKVTEKGKDVELRCDPISGHTALYWYRQSLGQGLEFLIYFQGNSAPDKSGLPSDRFSAERTGGSVSTLTIQRTQQEDSAVYLCASSSRTGTDTQYFGPGTRLTVL.